This is a list of T cell receptor beta chains from one sample in a study of metastatic and nonmetastatic thyroid tumors. Using MiXCR, TCRdb re-called clones from the PCR reads. The table shows about 43,000 clones, with around 3.1% occurring only once. Sequencing was performed on blood. These receptors were taken from a female donor with papillary thyroid cancer or a benign thyroid nodule (not recorded which). Some clones in this sample may be carry-over from other donors' samples. Each CDR3 is given with its conserved first and last residue. D genes are given only for firm matches. A clone size is listed for some rows: how often the clone was seen (once, few, many), or a class if it is expanded.

TRBJ1-3 - TRBV6-2/TRBV6-3 many TGTGCCAGCAGTTATGAAGGTCACTCTGGAAACACCATATATTTT CASSYEGHSGNTIYF
TRBJ2-1 TRBD1 TRBV7-2 - TGTGCCAGCAGCCCACAGGGGGACGAGCAGTTCTTC CASSPQGDEQFF
TRBJ2-1 TRBD1 TRBV2 many TGTGCCAGCAGTACAACAGGGGATTTTTCCTACAATGAGCAGTTCTTC CASSTTGDFSYNEQFF
TRBJ2-3 TRBD2 TRBV28 - TGTGCCAGCACCTCGACTAGCTGGAGGGCCACAGATACGCAGTATTTT CASTSTSWRATDTQYF
TRBJ2-3 - TRBV6-1 many TGTGCCAGCAGGACGGAGCTCTCTTCAGATACGCAGTATTTT CASRTELSSDTQYF
TRBJ1-1 - TRBV6-1 many TGTGCCAGCAGTGCTTCAAGTCAGGCGGACACTGAAGCTTTCTTT CASSASSQADTEAFF
TRBJ1-3 - TRBV6-1 few TGTGCCAGTCTTAGCCCGAATAGGGGAAACACCATATATTTT CASLSPNRGNTIYF
TRBJ2-3 - TRBV5-1 few TGCGCCAGCAGCTGGGGACATAGCAGCACAGATACGCAGTATTTT CASSWGHSSTDTQYF
TRBJ1-5 - TRBV20-1 many TGCAGTGCTAGAGATCTGGGGGTGGCCTCACAGCCCCAGCATTTT CSARDLGVASQPQHF
TRBJ1-6 - TRBV27 many TGTGCCAGCAGATCCGGACCCGTTTTGCCCCTCCACTTT CASRSGPVLPLHF
TRBJ1-2 - TRBV18 many TGTGCCAGCTCACCGGGGGGCTCCTATGGCTACACCTTC CASSPGGSYGYTF
TRBJ2-2 - TRBV12-3/TRBV12-4 few TGTGCCAGCACCACGAACACCGGGGAGCTGTTTTTT CASTTNTGELFF
TRBJ1-3 - TRBV30 many TGTGCCTGGAGTGTAAATATTGCGAACACCATATATTTT CAWSVNIANTIYF
TRBJ2-1 TRBD2 TRBV10-1 many TGCGCCAGCAGTGAGTCTGGACTAGCGGCTAATGAGCAGTTCTTC CASSESGLAANEQFF
TRBJ2-3 TRBD2 TRBV4-1 many TGCGCCAGCAGCCTCTTGCGCGGCGGGCTAGCGGGAGGGCCTCGCGCGGGCGATACGCAGTATTTT CASSLLRGGLAGGPRAGDTQYF
TRBJ2-3 - TRBV6-1 many TGTGCCAGCAGGCTACAGGGCTCTAGCACAGATACGCAGTATTTT CASRLQGSSTDTQYF
TRBJ2-1 TRBD2 TRBV6-1 many TGTGCCAGCACCCTCCTGGGACTAGCCGCTACAGAGCAGTTCTTC CASTLLGLAATEQFF
TRBJ1-2 TRBD1 TRBV4-2 many TGTGCCAGCAGCCCGGCCGGACAGGAAGCTAACTATGGCTACACCTTC CASSPAGQEANYGYTF
TRBJ2-2 TRBD2 TRBV4-1 many TGCGCCAGCAGGATTAGCGGGACGAACACCGGGGAGCTGTTTTTT CASRISGTNTGELFF
TRBJ1-2 - TRBV20-1 many TGCAGTGCGGGAGTGCAGGGTAGCGGCTACACCTTC CSAGVQGSGYTF
TRBJ1-2 - TRBV27 - TGTGCCAGCAGTTTCGGCACTCCGATGGATAGCTTCACCTTC CASSFGTPMDSFTF
TRBJ2-5 - TRBV28 few TGTGCCAGCAGCGCTTCCCTGGACAGACGCCAAGAGACCCAGTACTTC CASSASLDRRQETQYF
TRBJ2-1 TRBD2 TRBV7-3 few TGTGCCAGCAGCCTCACGCAACAGGGGGCGGCTAGCGGGAGGGCCAGAACAAATGAGCAGTTCTTC CASSLTQQGAASGRARTNEQFF
TRBJ2-7 - TRBV6-5 - TGTGCCAGCAGTTACTCGATCGGTTCGCTCAGGGGCTCCTACGAGCAGTACTTC CASSYSIGSLRGSYEQYF
TRBJ2-5 TRBD2 TRBV20-1 many TGCAGTGCTACCAAACTAGCGGAACAAGAGACCCAGTACTTC CSATKLAEQETQYF
TRBJ1-1 - TRBV14 few TGTGCCAGCAGCCAAGTCTACAACGGACGAACTGAAGCTTTCTTT CASSQVYNGRTEAFF
TRBJ2-1 - TRBV28 few TGTGCCAGCAGTTTCCAGGACGCAGGGGGGGGTGAGCAGTTCTTC CASSFQDAGGGEQFF
TRBJ2-3 - TRBV10-3 - TGTGCCATCAGGGGGGCAGTGGGAGATGCAAATACGCAGTATTTT CAIRGAVGDANTQYF
TRBJ2-3 TRBD2 TRBV20-1 - TGCAGTGGCATAAAACCGGGACTAGGGGCAGGGGAGGGGGATACGCAGTATTTT CSGIKPGLGAGEGDTQYF
TRBJ1-2 - TRBV6-1 many TGTGCCAGCAGGGACAACCACAACTATGGCTACACCTTC CASRDNHNYGYTF
TRBJ1-5 TRBD1 TRBV2 many TGTGCCAGCAGTGAGGAGGGACAGGGCAGTCAGCCCCAGCATTTT CASSEEGQGSQPQHF
TRBJ1-6 TRBD1 TRBV6-4 - TGTGCCAGCAGCCTATTATCCCCGGGACAGTATAATTCACCCCTCCACTTT CASSLLSPGQYNSPLHF
TRBJ2-7 TRBD2 TRBV27 many TGTGCCAGCAGACCGACTAGCGGTTACTACGAGCAGTACTTC CASRPTSGYYEQYF
TRBJ2-3 TRBD2 TRBV20-1 few TGCAGTGCCAGAAGACTAGCGGGAGGAATCACAGATACGCAGTATTTT CSARRLAGGITDTQYF
TRBJ2-1 TRBD2 TRBV12-3/TRBV12-4 many TGTGCCAGCAGTTTCCGGGAGGTCCGATATTCTAATGAGCAGTTCTTC CASSFREVRYSNEQFF
TRBJ1-2 - TRBV29-1 - TGCAACGTTGGCGGGGGCGGAAGCTATGGCTACACCTTC CNVGGGGSYGYTF
TRBJ2-7 TRBD1 TRBV15 medium-sized TGTGCCACCAGCAGAGATTCACCGGGACAGGGGGTCTACGAGCAGTACTTC CATSRDSPGQGVYEQYF
TRBJ2-3 - TRBV20-1 many TGCAGTGCTAGAGACCCGGCGACTAGCACAGATACGCAGTATTTT CSARDPATSTDTQYF
TRBJ2-2 TRBD1 TRBV19 - TGTGCCTCCATCGGACAGGGATTCGCCGGGGAGCTGTTTTTT CASIGQGFAGELFF
TRBJ2-7 - TRBV7-9 many TGTGCCAGCAGCCCCAAGACGGGGAGTTTCTACGAGCAGTACTTC CASSPKTGSFYEQYF
TRBJ2-7 - TRBV6-1 - TGTGCCAGCACTAGAAGTAGGGGTTACGAGCAGTACTTC CASTRSRGYEQYF